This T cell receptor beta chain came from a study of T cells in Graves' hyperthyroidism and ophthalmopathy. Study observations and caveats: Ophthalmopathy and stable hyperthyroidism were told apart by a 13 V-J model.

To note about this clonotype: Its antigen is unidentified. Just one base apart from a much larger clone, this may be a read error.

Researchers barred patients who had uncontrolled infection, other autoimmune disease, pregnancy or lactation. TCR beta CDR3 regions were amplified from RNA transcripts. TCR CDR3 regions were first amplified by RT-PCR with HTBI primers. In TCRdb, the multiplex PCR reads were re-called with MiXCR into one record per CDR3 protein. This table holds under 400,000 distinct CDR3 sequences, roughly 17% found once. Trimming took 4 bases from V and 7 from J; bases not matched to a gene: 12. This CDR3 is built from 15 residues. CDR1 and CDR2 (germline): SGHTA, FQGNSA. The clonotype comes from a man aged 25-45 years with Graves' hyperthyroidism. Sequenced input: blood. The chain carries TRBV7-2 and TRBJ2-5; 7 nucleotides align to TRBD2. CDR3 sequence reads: CASSSGLTGVGTQYF. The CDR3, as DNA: TGTGCCAGCAGCTCGGGACTAACGGGAGTCGGGACCCAGTACTTC.